This T cell receptor (beta chain) came from a study of cytomegalovirus exposure and HLA in healthy donors. Overall study context: HLA-typed donors were the source of 82 million or so unique TCRs, which an early data release held.

Study observations and caveats: Segments of the TCR beta V type were, in most cases, productive about 87% or about 30% of the time in an earlier analysis.

PCR amplification relied on 60 Vbeta primers (plus 13 Jbeta primers). The method was immunoSEQ multiplex PCR; TCRdb's version includes in-frame clones alone and lacks a portion of them. The repertoire holds 150,000 to 250,000 clones, more than 75% seen once, with 5.5% to 7% in the top ten. The CDR3 loop spans 14 amino acids. V gave up 2 bases and J gave up 7 bases; unmatched junction bases: 5. Per germline, CDR1 MNHNY and CDR2 SVGAGI (reference sequence). With regard to this clone: Its antigen is currently unknown.

The gene calls are TRBV6-6 and TRBJ2-1; TRBD2 matches 7 bases. The TCR originated in a woman between 50 and 59 years old in good health and CMV-seropositive. Specimen: PBMCs. DNA of the CDR3: TGTGCCAGCAGTTACCCGACTAGCCTTAATGAGCAGTTCTTC. Translated, it gives CASSYPTSLNEQFF.